The subject of this entry is one T cell receptor (beta chain). Its antigen is still unknown. Per-base quality was not reported, and no clone a single base away is much larger than it. The data originate from a study of T cell changes during pregnancy in multiple sclerosis (dated 2019 in TCRdb). At the level of the whole study: In women with multiple sclerosis, the researchers looked at how the T cell repertoire shifted as pregnancy progressed.

The germline V gene yields MDHEN for CDR1 and SYDVKM for CDR2. V drops 1 base and J drops 8 bases, leaving 20 bases in between. The CDR3 runs 16 residues from the cysteine to the phenylalanine. Left in the record is the CDR3 DNA by itself, 48 bases read in frame from the first base. The protocol used for the library was the immunoSEQ multiplex PCR assay. In its TCRdb copy, this immuneACCESS table keeps in-frame sequences only and misses some clones. Where compared with another copy, unresolved V genes explain less than half of these, and the others have no known cause. In this sample the table shows some 99,000 clones, about 93% of which occur a single time. The top ten hold 0.99% of the sample.

Rearrangement joined TRBV28 to TRBJ1-2; possibly the D gene is TRBD1, per 5 matching bases. This clonotype originated in a female donor with multiple sclerosis, enrolled in a pregnancy study. The sequencing used peripheral blood, collected after pregnancy. CDR3 reads: CASSLSGVGIVGGYTF. Read as DNA, the sequence is TGTGCCAGCAGTTTATCGGGGGTAGGGATAGTCGGAGGCTACACCTTC.